This TCR beta chain was sequenced for a study of human T cells and chemical hapten exposure. TCRdb recomputed calls from the RACE reads with MiXCR, one row per CDR3 protein. The top ten clones hold under 2.5% of a sample with approximately 160,000 distinct CDR3 sequences, roughly 26% of them seen once. This CDR3 spans 13 amino acids. Germline values: CDR1 KGHSH, CDR2 LQKENI. V lost 3 bases to trimming and J lost 6 bases, with 9 bases between them. Time point reported: patch test 3, about 24 weeks after DPC sensitization. The treatment is: therapeutic diphenylcyclopropenone sensitization with weekly scalp DPC.

The source of this sequence is a woman aged 18-29 years with alopecia areata. Some clones in this sample may be carry-over from other donors' samples. The chain carries TRBV18 and TRBJ1-5, with TRBD1 as a possible D gene (5 bases). This specimen consisted of whole blood, obtained in connection with sensitization to the hapten diphenylcyclopropenone (DPC). The CDR3 DNA sequence: TGTGCCAGCTCACCCGACAGTACTCAGCCCCAGCATTTT. Residues: CASSPDSTQPQHF.